The present entry profiles one TCR beta chain with its context. Its antigen is unidentified. The CDR3 length is 12 residues. Germline CDR1 and CDR2: SGHVS and FNYEAQ. The ends lost 8 bases at V and 14 bases at J; junction bases unmatched: 3. Each CDR3 protein gets one entry after TCRdb re-called the reads with MiXCR. Of approximately 250,000 distinct CDR3 sequences listed, under 25% were seen once; the top ten hold about 20%. The record originates from a study of T cell repertoires in cytomegalovirus infection. The study, taken as a whole, reports: Clonotypes of TCR beta that were HLA-C-restricted and CMV-specific dominated the ex vivo response. Adding up the frequency of public TCR beta families identified people who carried CMV plus the relevant HLA.

This TCR came from a human donor in good health (CMV status not recorded). Some clones in this sample may be carry-over from other donors' samples. The chain employs TRBV7-6 and TRBJ2-4; 16 bases are a match to TRBD2. Sequences were obtained from CD8+ T cells from PBMCs. The CDR3 loop is CASGGLAGGEYF. The CDR3 DNA sequence: TGTGCCAGCGGGGGACTAGCGGGGGGGGAGTACTTC.